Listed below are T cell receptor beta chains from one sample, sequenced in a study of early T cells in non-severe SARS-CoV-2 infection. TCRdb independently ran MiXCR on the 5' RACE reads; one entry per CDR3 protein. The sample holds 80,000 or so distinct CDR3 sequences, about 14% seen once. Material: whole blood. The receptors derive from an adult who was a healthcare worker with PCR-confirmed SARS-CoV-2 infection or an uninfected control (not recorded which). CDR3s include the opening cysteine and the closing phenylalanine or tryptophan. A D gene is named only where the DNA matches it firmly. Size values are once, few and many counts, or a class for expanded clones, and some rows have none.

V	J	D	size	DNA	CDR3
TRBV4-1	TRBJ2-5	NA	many	TGCGCCAGCAGCCAGGGGGCCGTCGTTAAAGAGACCCAGTACTTC	CASSQGAVVKETQYF
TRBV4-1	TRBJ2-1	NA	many	TGCGCCAGCAGCCAGGGACTTCGAGGGGTTGAGAAGTTCTTC	CASSQGLRGVEKFF
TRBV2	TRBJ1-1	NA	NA	TGTGCCAGCAGTGAAGCGTTGGGGGGCACTGAAGCTTTCTTT	CASSEALGGTEAFF
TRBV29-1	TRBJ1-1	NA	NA	TGCAGCGGCCGACCAGACCCGAACACTGAAGCTTTCTTT	CSGRPDPNTEAFF
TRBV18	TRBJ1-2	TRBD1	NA	TGTGCCAGCTCACCTTCCGCCGGGACAGGGGAATATGGCTACACCTTC	CASSPSAGTGEYGYTF
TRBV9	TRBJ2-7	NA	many	TGTGCCAGCAGCGTAGACGGGTCTTCGACCTACGAGCAGTACTTC	CASSVDGSSTYEQYF
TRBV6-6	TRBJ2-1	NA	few	TGTGCCAGCAGTCCTAGGGGGGGCATTTTCAATGAGCAGTTCTTC	CASSPRGGIFNEQFF
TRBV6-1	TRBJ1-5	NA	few	TGTGCCAGCAGTGAGATAGGGAGTCAGCCCCAGCATTTT	CASSEIGSQPQHF
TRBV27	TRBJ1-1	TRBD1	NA	TGTGCCAGCAGTCCCGGACAGGGAGGGGACACTGAAGCTTTCTTT	CASSPGQGGDTEAFF
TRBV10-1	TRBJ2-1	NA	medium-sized	TGCGCCAGCAGTGAGTTAGATAACGAGCAGTTCTTC	CASSELDNEQFF
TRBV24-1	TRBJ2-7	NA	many	TGTGCCACCAGTGACTGGGACGGGGGCCGCGGAGAGCAGTACTTC	CATSDWDGGRGEQYF
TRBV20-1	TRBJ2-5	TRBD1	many	TGCAGTGCTAGCGGTCGGGGAGACAGGGTTCAAGAGACCCAGTACTTC	CSASGRGDRVQETQYF
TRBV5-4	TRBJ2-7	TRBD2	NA	TGTGCCAGCAGCCCAGCTAGCGGGAGTCTCTACGAGCAGTACTTC	CASSPASGSLYEQYF
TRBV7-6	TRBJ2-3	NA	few	TGTGCCAGCAGCCCTAGGACCTTCACAGATACGCAGTATTTT	CASSPRTFTDTQYF
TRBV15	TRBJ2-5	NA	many	TGTGCCACCAGCAGGTTTTGGGGCCAAGAGACCCAGTACTTC	CATSRFWGQETQYF
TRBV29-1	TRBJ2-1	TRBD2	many	TGCAGCGTCCTAGCGGGGGGTTCTAGGAATGAGCAGTTCTTC	CSVLAGGSRNEQFF
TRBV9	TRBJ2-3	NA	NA	TGTGCCAGCAGCGTAGGTTTGGTGAGCGGAGATACGCAGTATTTT	CASSVGLVSGDTQYF
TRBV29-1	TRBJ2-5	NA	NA	TGCAGCGCCGCGACAGAAGAGACCCAGTACTTC	CSAATEETQYF
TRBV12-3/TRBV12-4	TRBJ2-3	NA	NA	TGTGCCAGCAGGCAACTAGCAACTGATACGCAGTATTTT	CASRQLATDTQYF
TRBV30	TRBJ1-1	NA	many	TGTGCCTGGAGTGTAACAGGGTACACTGAAGCTTTCTTT	CAWSVTGYTEAFF
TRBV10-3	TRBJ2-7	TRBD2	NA	TGTGCCATCAATCTTCTAGCGGGAGGGCCCTACGAGCAGTACTTC	CAINLLAGGPYEQYF
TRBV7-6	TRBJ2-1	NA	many	TGTGCCAGCAGCTTAGGACGGGGAAGCTCCTACAATGAGCAGTTCTTC	CASSLGRGSSYNEQFF
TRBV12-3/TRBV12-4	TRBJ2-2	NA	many	TGTGCCAGCAGAGTCCAGGGGAGCACCGGGGAGCTGTTTTTT	CASRVQGSTGELFF
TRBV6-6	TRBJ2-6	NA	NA	TGTGCCAGCAGTGGACGGAGCTCTGGGGCCAACGTCCTGACTTTC	CASSGRSSGANVLTF
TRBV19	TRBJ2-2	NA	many	TGTGCCAGTAACACACTCGGTGGTCACACCGGGGAGCTGTTTTTT	CASNTLGGHTGELFF
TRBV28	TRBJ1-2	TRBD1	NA	TGTGCCAGCAGTTCTCCTACAGGGGGCAACTATGGCTACACCTTC	CASSSPTGGNYGYTF
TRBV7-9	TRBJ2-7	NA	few	TGTGCCAGCAGCGTTGGGACACCGTACGAGCAGTACTTC	CASSVGTPYEQYF
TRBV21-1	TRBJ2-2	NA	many	TGTGCCGGAGCACTGCCGAACACCGGGGAGCTGTTTTTT	CAGALPNTGELFF
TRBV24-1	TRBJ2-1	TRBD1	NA	TGTGCCACCAGTGATGGGGGAAGGGACAGTCGGGCTCTGGATGAGCAGTTCTTC	CATSDGGRDSRALDEQFF
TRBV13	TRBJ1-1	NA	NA	TGTGCCAGCAGCTTGGACCCGAACACTGAAGCTTTCTTT	CASSLDPNTEAFF
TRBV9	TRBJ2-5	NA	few	TGTGCCAGCAGCGCCTCCCAGGAGACCCAGTACTTC	CASSASQETQYF
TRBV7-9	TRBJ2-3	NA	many	TGTGCCAGCAGCTTTAAGGGGACAGATACGCAGTATTTT	CASSFKGTDTQYF
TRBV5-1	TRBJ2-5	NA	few	TGCGCCAGCAGCTTGGGTGGAGTCCAAGAGACCCAGTACTTC	CASSLGGVQETQYF
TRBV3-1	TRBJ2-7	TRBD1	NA	TGTGCCAGCAGCCCCGGGACAGGGCGGTCCTACGAGCAGTACTTC	CASSPGTGRSYEQYF
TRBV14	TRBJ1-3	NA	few	TGTGCCAGCAGCCGCGCGGCAGGGAGTAACACCATATATTTT	CASSRAAGSNTIYF
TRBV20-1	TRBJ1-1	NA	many	TGCAGTGCTAGAGTTTGGAAAAGGGGTCTGAACACTGAAGCTTTCTTT	CSARVWKRGLNTEAFF
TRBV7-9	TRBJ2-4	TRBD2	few	TGTGCCAGCAGCTTCGGGACTAGCGGGGTAGCCAAAAACATTCAGTACTTC	CASSFGTSGVAKNIQYF
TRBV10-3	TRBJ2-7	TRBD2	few	TGTGCCATCAGCCGGGACTACTCCTACGAGCAGTACTTC	CAISRDYSYEQYF
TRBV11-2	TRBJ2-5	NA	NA	TGTGCCAGCAGCTTAGATCGGGTGCCAGGGGCCCAAGAGACCCAGTACTTC	CASSLDRVPGAQETQYF
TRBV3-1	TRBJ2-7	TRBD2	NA	TGTGCCAGCAGCCAAGGGTTAGCGGGAGTCGAGCAGTACTTC	CASSQGLAGVEQYF
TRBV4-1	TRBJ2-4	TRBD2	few	TGCGCCAGCAGCCAGGATGGCGGGGGGGGCCAAAACATTCAGTACTTC	CASSQDGGGGQNIQYF
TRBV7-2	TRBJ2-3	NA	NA	TGTGCCAGCAGCTTAGTTGGGATGGATACGCAGTATTTT	CASSLVGMDTQYF
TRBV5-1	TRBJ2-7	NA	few	TGCGCCAGCAGCAGTCGTCAGGTCGGGTCCTACGAGCAGTACTTC	CASSSRQVGSYEQYF
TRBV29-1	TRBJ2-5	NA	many	TGCAGCGCCGACCCTTCGGGGGTGGAGACCCAGTACTTC	CSADPSGVETQYF
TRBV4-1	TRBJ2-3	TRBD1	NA	TGCGCCAGCAGCCAAGCGGACAGGCGGGGCACAGATACGCAGTATTTT	CASSQADRRGTDTQYF
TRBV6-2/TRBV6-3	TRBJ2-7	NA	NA	TGTGCCAGCAGTTACTCGACGGGTCAAGGCTACGAGCAGTACTTC	CASSYSTGQGYEQYF
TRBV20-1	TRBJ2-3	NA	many	TGCAGTGTCGGACGGGACACAGATACGCAGTATTTT	CSVGRDTDTQYF
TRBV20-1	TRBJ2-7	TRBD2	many	TGCAGTGCCGGACTCGGGACTAGCGGGGTAACCTTCTCCTACGAGCAGTACTTC	CSAGLGTSGVTFSYEQYF
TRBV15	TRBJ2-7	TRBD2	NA	TGTGCCACCAGCAGAGATCGGACTAGCGGGGGGTTCTCCTACGAGCAGTACTTC	CATSRDRTSGGFSYEQYF
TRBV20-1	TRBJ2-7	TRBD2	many	TGCAGTGCTAGAGATCAGGGGGGGACTAGCAGAGAGCAGTACTTC	CSARDQGGTSREQYF
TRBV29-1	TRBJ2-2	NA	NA	TGCAGCGTTGAAGATCGGGCCGTCACCGGGGAGCTGTTTTTT	CSVEDRAVTGELFF
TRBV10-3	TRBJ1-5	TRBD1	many	TGTGCCATCAGTGAGAGGGACAGCCGCAATCAGCCCCAGCATTTT	CAISERDSRNQPQHF
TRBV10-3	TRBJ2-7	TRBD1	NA	TGTGCCATCTGGCGGGGACAGGGGGCCTACGAGCAGTACTTC	CAIWRGQGAYEQYF
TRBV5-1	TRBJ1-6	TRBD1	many	TGCGCCAGCAGCTGGACAGGGGCTACCCCCAGTATATTGTCACCCCTCCACTTT	CASSWTGATPSILSPLHF
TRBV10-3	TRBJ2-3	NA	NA	TGTGCCATCAGTGTTGCAGGCACTACTAGCACAGATACGCAGTATTTT	CAISVAGTTSTDTQYF